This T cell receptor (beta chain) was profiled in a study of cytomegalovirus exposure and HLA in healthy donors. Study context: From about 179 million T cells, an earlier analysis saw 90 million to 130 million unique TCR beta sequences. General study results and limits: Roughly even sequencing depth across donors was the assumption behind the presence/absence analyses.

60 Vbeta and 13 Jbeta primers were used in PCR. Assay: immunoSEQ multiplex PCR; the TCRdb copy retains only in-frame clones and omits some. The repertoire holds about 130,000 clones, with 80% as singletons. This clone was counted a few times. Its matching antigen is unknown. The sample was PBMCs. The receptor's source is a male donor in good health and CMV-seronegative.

Written as DNA, the CDR3 is TGTGCCAGCAGTCCGCCCCGACAGGGGGGGAACACTGAAGCTTTCTTT. It codes for CASSPPRQGGNTEAFF. The rearrangement joins TRBV28 to TRBJ1-1; 9 bases align to TRBD1. Per the germline V gene, CDR1 is MDHEN and CDR2 is SYDVKM. The CDR3 covers 16 residues. Trimming removed 5 bases from V and 1 base from J; junction bases left unmatched: 8.